Listed here are 19 T cell receptor beta chains from one sample, sequenced in a study of T-cell memory formation after mild COVID-19. TCRdb itself ran the 5' RACE reads through MiXCR, one entry per CDR3 protein. The data show about 39,000 distinct CDR3 sequences, approximately 6.5% seen once. Sequenced: PBMCs or a T cell subset sorted from them (not recorded which). These receptors all come from an adult who had mild COVID-19 (a few samples of this study predate the infection). Cell type and time point are not known.

This clonotype turned up a few times. This chain connects TRBV7-2 to TRBJ1-1; TRBD1 agrees at 9 bases. The germline CDR1 and CDR2 sequences are SGHTA and FQGNSA. The CDR3 covers 14 residues. The junction had 6 bases not matched to a gene; V was cut back by 5 bases and J by 5 bases. CDR3 nucleotides: TGTGCCAGCAGCATCGGGACAGGGCGGACTGAAGCTTTCTTT. It yields the protein CASSIGTGRTEAFF. The full variable domain, completed using reference TRBV7-2 and TRBJ1-1, is GAGVSQSPSNKVTEKGKDVELRCDPISGHTALYWYRQSLGQGLEFLIYFQGNSAPDKSGLPSDRFSAERTGGSVSTLTIQRTQQEDSAVYLCASSIGTGRTEAFFGQGTRLTVV.

This clonotype was detected a few times. This chain connects TRBV3-1 to TRBJ2-3, with D uncertain. The ends were cut back, 4 bases at V and 2 bases at J, with 10 bases in the middle. Germline lookup yields CDR1 LGHDT and CDR2 YNNKEL (reference sequence). This CDR3 is 14 amino acids long. CDR3 loop: CASSLYWDTDTQYF. The DNA for the CDR3 is TGTGCCAGCAGCCTGTATTGGGACACAGATACGCAGTATTTT.

This clonotype was detected a few times. The chain is built from TRBV4-2 and TRBJ2-5; unclear D gene. The CDR3 is 13 residues long. Germline values: CDR1 LGHNA, CDR2 YNFKEQ. Trimming stripped 4 bases from V and 7 bases from J, with 13 bases between. The CDR3 sequence: CASSPSFYGTQYF. In DNA, the CDR3 is TGTGCCAGCAGCCCCTCATTCTATGGGACCCAGTACTTC.

V gene TRBV6-1 combines with J gene TRBJ2-7, with TRBD1 identical over 9 bases. The CDR3 covers 15 residues. V trimming: 2 bases; J trimming: 0 bases; junction bases outside the gene matches: 2. Germline values: CDR1 MNHNS, CDR2 SASEGT. Here the CDR3 reads CASSEPTGGSYEQYF. The CDR3 DNA reads as TGTGCCAGCAGTGAACCGACAGGGGGCTCCTACGAGCAGTACTTC.

This clonotype was recorded at least ten times. CDR3 DNA sequence: TGCAGCGTTGTTCGGGGGCTGGCAGATACGCAGTATTTT. It is translated as CSVVRGLADTQYF. The chain employs TRBV29-1 and TRBJ2-3, with D perhaps given as TRBD1 or TRBD2 (6 bases each). The CDR3 covers 13 residues. Germline V gene lookup returns CDR1 SQVTM and CDR2 ANQGSEA. Trimming stripped 4 bases from V and 4 bases from J, with 12 bases between.

The chain has TRBV12-3 or TRBV12-4 and TRBJ1-5; 10 nucleotides line up with TRBD1. This CDR3 is 16 amino acids long. Germline trimming cut 7 bases from V and 9 bases from J; bases unmatched to any gene: 15. This CDR3 is CASTPPTGGSGGPQHF. In DNA form, the CDR3 reads TGTGCCAGCACCCCCCCGACAGGGGGCTCGGGTGGGCCCCAGCATTTT.

In this sample, this clonotype turned up a few times. The chain uses TRBV20-1 and TRBJ1-1; TRBD1 matches at 7 bases. Germline CDR1 reads DFQATT; CDR2 reads SNEGSKA (reference sequence). The V and J ends lost 4 bases and 5 bases, in that order; junction bases with no gene match: 7. The CDR3 consists of 13 residues. CDR3 region: CSATSHRGTEAFF. CDR3 nucleotides: TGCAGTGCTACCTCACACAGGGGAACTGAAGCTTTCTTT.

The table lists this clonotype with many counts. The chain combines TRBV29-1 with TRBJ2-5; D possibly uses TRBD1 or TRBD2 (5 bases each). The CDR3 has 13 residues. CDR1 and CDR2 from the germline V gene are SQVTM and ANQGSEA. Deletions cut 5 bases from V and 4 bases from J, with 14 bases between. The CDR3 here is CSVIGTVGETQYF. CDR3 DNA: TGCAGCGTTATTGGGACGGTCGGAGAGACCCAGTACTTC.

There are a few counts of this clonotype. The chain carries TRBV6-1 and TRBJ2-7; D gene uncertain. The CDR3 has 11 residues. Trimming left V 1 base short and J 3 bases short, with 1 base between. The germline V gene has CDR1 MNHNS and CDR2 SASEGT. The CDR3 loop reads CASSEDYEQYF. CDR3 DNA: TGTGCCAGCAGTGAAGACTACGAGCAGTACTTC.

The table lists this clonotype with many counts. This rearrangement joins TRBV5-1 to TRBJ2-5; D not certain. Germline loops: CDR1 SGHRS, CDR2 YFSETQ. The CDR3 has 14 residues. V was trimmed by 3 bases and J by 4 bases, leaving 13 bases between them. CDR3 in amino acids: CASSSTRVVETQYF. The CDR3, as DNA: TGCGCCAGCAGCTCTACAAGGGTCGTAGAGACCCAGTACTTC.

This clonotype has only a few counts. The chain recombines TRBV6-6 with TRBJ2-3; D is uncertain. Germline V gene data show CDR1 as MNHNY and CDR2 as SVGAGI (reference sequence). This CDR3 spans 15 amino acids. V lost 0 bases and J 4 bases, leaving 11 bases between the germline ends. The CDR3 coding sequence is TGTGCCAGCAGTTACTCTTTGATTTTAGCAGATACGCAGTATTTT. Encoded protein: CASSYSLILADTQYF.

This clonotype was seen a handful of times. The chain links TRBV20-1 to TRBJ2-2; D is unresolved. CDR1 is DFQATT, CDR2 SNEGSKA, per germline (reference sequence). The CDR3 contains 14 residues. Between the trimmed V and J ends, which lost 4 bases and 4 bases, there was a span of 13 bases. The CDR3 nucleotides read TGCAGTGCTAAACAGTCCGGTACCACCGGGGAGCTGTTTTTT. It yields the protein CSAKQSGTTGELFF.

The table lists this clonotype with many counts. This chain links TRBV7-2 with TRBJ2-7, with TRBD2 identical over 9 bases. V lost 1 base and J lost 2; bases outside the gene matches: 6. CDR1 and CDR2 (germline): SGHTA, FQGNSA. The CDR3 has 16 residues. DNA of the CDR3: TGTGCCAGCAGCTTAGAAGAGGCGGGGGGGACCTACGAGCAGTACTTC. This codes for CASSLEEAGGTYEQYF.

This clonotype was detected many times. J is TRBJ1-1 and V is TRBV6-1; weak D call: TRBD1 (5 bases). V lost 5 bases, J lost 6 bases, and 13 bases lay in between. Germline V gene lookup returns CDR1 MNHNS and CDR2 SASEGT. The length of the CDR3 is 13 residues. This CDR3 is CASSPPGSPEAFF. The CDR3 bases are TGTGCCAGCAGTCCCCCAGGGAGCCCTGAAGCTTTCTTT.

This clonotype has at least ten counts. J is TRBJ2-5 and V is TRBV5-5, with 12 bases lining up with TRBD2. The trim removed 4 bases at V and 5 bases at J, leaving 6 bases unmatched. Germline V CDR1 and CDR2: SGHKS, YYEKEE (reference sequence). This CDR3 spans 15 amino acids. For the CDR3, the DNA is TGTGCCAGCAGCCAAGGACTAGCGGGAAGTGAGACCCAGTACTTC. As protein: CASSQGLAGSETQYF.

This clonotype showed up many times. The rearrangement uses TRBV11-2 and TRBJ2-7; D not resolved. CDR1 is SGHAT, CDR2 FQNNGV, per germline. The ends were cut back, 2 bases at V and 4 bases at J, with 9 bases in the middle. The CDR3 totals 13 residues. The CDR3 sequence is CASSLLQGYEQYF. As DNA, the CDR3 is TGTGCCAGCAGCTTATTACAAGGGTACGAGCAGTACTTC.

The sample holds a few counts of this clonotype. The genes are TRBV19 and TRBJ2-7; a weak D match, TRBD1 (5 bases). With 5 bases removed from V and 6 bases from J, the gap between germline ends came to 14 bases. This CDR3 has 13 residues. The V gene's germline CDR1 is LNHDA and CDR2 SQIVND (reference sequence). The CDR3 protein is CASSQGHGAEQYF. In DNA, the CDR3 is TGTGCCAGTAGTCAAGGACATGGGGCCGAGCAGTACTTC.

This chain joins TRBV30 and TRBJ1-1, with D uncertain. This CDR3 contains 13 residues. Germline V gene lookup returns CDR1 GTSNPN and CDR2 SVGIG (reference sequence). The ends were cut back, 5 bases at V and 0 bases at J, with 10 bases in the middle. CDR3 in DNA: TGTGCCTGGTCACACTTTATGAACACTGAAGCTTTCTTT. It specifies CAWSHFMNTEAFF. The whole variable domain, remainder taken from reference TRBV30 and TRBJ1-1, is SQTIHQWPATLVQPVGSPLSLECTVEGTSNPNLYWYRQAAGRGLQLLFYSVGIGQISSEVPQNLSASRPQDRQFILSSKKLLLSDSGFYLCAWSHFMNTEAFFGQGTRLTVV.

This clonotype was counted many times. The chain recombines TRBV7-6 with TRBJ2-1; D remains unclear. Germline V CDR1 and CDR2: SGHVS, FNYEAQ. Trimming removed 2 bases at V and 9 bases at J, with 14 bases between. CDR3 length: 14 residues. CDR3 sequence reads: CASSLSSPPAEQFF. CDR3 nucleotides: TGTGCCAGCAGCTTATCCTCCCCCCCCGCTGAGCAGTTCTTC.